These 19 T cell receptor beta chains were sequenced from one sample in a study of beta chain features in type 1 diabetes. Expressed TCRB transcripts were sequenced, since all the RNA that had been isolated was reverse transcribed. Clones were read by immunoSEQ multiplex PCR, and TCRdb kept only the in-frame ones, dropping some. The sample records nearly 250,000 clones, around 14% being singletons. The sample consisted of naive CD4+ T cells from blood. The receptors were sampled from a woman between 40 and 55 years old in good health.

Written as DNA, the CDR3 is TGTGCCAGCAGCTTCCTTAGGACAGGGCACACCGGGGAGCTGTTTTTT. Amino acids: CASSFLRTGHTGELFF. This rearrangement joins TRBV5-6 to TRBJ2-2; 8 nucleotides agree with TRBD1. The length of the CDR3 is 16 residues. Germline CDR1 SGHDT, CDR2 YYEEEE. J was trimmed by 3 bases and V by 2 bases; bases with no gene match: 6. The full variable domain, in which reference TRBV5-6 and TRBJ2-2 provide the parts outside the CDR3, is DAGVTQSPTHLIKTRGQQVTLRCSPKSGHDTVSWYQQALGQGPQFIFQYYEEEERQRGNFPDRFSGHQFPNYSSELNVNALLLGDSALYLCASSFLRTGHTGELFFGEGSRLTVL.

This chain joins TRBV18 and TRBJ2-2; D possibly corresponds to TRBD1 (6 bases). V was pared by 1 base and J by 0 bases, with 6 bases between. CDR1 is KGHSH and CDR2 is LQKENI in the germline V gene. The CDR3 spans 15 residues. The CDR3 bases are TGTGCCAGCTCACCACGGGACACGAACACCGGGGAGCTGTTTTTT. Translating it yields CASSPRDTNTGELFF. Full variable domain (outside the CDR3, taken from reference TRBV18 and TRBJ2-2): NAGVMQNPRHLVRRRGQEARLRCSPMKGHSHVYWYRQLPEEGLKFMVYLQKENIIDESGMPKERFSAEFPKEGPSILRIQQVVRGDSAAYFCASSPRDTNTGELFFGEGSRLTVL.

This clone was counted between two and nine times. V and J are TRBV5-1 and TRBJ1-2; no definite D call. The CDR3 runs 14 residues. Trimming left V 0 bases short and J 4 bases short, with 10 bases between. From germline, CDR1 is SGHRS and CDR2 YFSETQ. The chain's CDR3 is CASSLGQAVYGYTF. CDR3 DNA sequence: TGCGCCAGCAGCTTGGGGCAGGCAGTCTATGGCTACACCTTC.

This chain links TRBV21-1 with TRBJ2-5; the table's D call of TRBD1 was not tested on the DNA. TRBV21-1 is annotated as a pseudogene. CDR3 length: 14 residues. The CDR3 is CASSKGRGQETQYF. For the CDR3, the DNA is TGTGCCAGCAGCAAGGGCAGGGGCCAAGAGACCCAGTACTTC.

This clone has just a few counts. The chain has TRBV21-1 and TRBJ2-7; the table's D call, TRBD1, was not checked against the DNA. TRBV21-1 is marked as a pseudogene. CDR3 length equals 16 residues. The CDR3: CASSKRLGDRVYEQYF. CDR3 DNA sequence: TGTGCCAGCAGCAAAAGGTTAGGGGACAGAGTATACGAGCAGTACTTC.

This clone occurred a few times. The CDR3 loop is CASSYSNRGTDTQYF. The CDR3 region has the DNA TGTGCCAGCAGTTACTCCAACAGGGGCACAGATACGCAGTATTTT. The rearrangement uses TRBV6-5 and TRBJ2-3; TRBD1 is a possible D gene (6 bases). With 0 bases removed from V and 1 base from J, the gap between germline ends came to 8 bases. Germline lookup yields CDR1 MNHEY and CDR2 SVGAGI. This CDR3 comprises 15 residues.

This clone was found a few times. J is TRBJ2-5 and V is TRBV10-3; TRBD1 aligns across 8 bases. V shed 10 bases, J shed 2 bases, and the junction held 9 bases outside the gene matches. This CDR3 contains 14 residues. CDR1 and CDR2 (germline): ENHRY, SYGVKD. The CDR3 sequence is CATADRAGQETQYF. The CDR3, as DNA: TGTGCCACAGCGGACAGGGCTGGGCAAGAGACCCAGTACTTC.

This clone turned up a few times. The chain joins TRBV7-9 to TRBJ1-6; 8 nucleotides match TRBD1. With 3 bases clipped from V and 6 bases from J, the junction kept 7 bases outside the gene matches. The CDR3 length is 16 residues. Germline CDR1 reads SEHNR; CDR2 reads FQNEAQ (reference sequence). The CDR3 reads CASSFGQGRLNSPLHF. CDR3 sequence (DNA): TGTGCCAGCAGCTTCGGACAGGGTAGACTTAATTCACCCCTCCACTTT.

The gene calls are TRBV7-9 and TRBJ2-7; possibly TRBD1 for D (5 bases). The CDR3 is made up of 14 amino acids. V lost 2 bases, J lost 7 bases, and 15 bases lay in between. Germline-derived CDR1 and CDR2 are SEHNR and FQNEAQ (reference sequence). CDR3 in DNA: TGTGCCAGCAGCTTACTCTTGACAGTAGATGAGCAGTACTTC. This encodes CASSLLLTVDEQYF.

The chain has TRBV5-1 and TRBJ1-1, with 9 positions matching TRBD1. This CDR3 is built from 15 residues. V trimming: 0 bases; J trimming: 2 bases; junction bases outside the gene matches: 2. Looked up from germline, CDR1 is SGHRS and CDR2 is YFSETQ. CDR3 in DNA: TGCGCCAGCAGCTTGGGGACAGGGGATAACACTGAAGCTTTCTTT. Protein: CASSLGTGDNTEAFF.

The genes are TRBV18 and TRBJ2-1, with D perhaps TRBD2 (6 bases). The CDR3 is 16 amino acids. V shed 3 bases and J shed 7 bases, with 19 bases lying between them. CDR1 is KGHSH and CDR2 is LQKENI in the germline V gene. For the CDR3, the DNA is TGTGCCAGCTCACCTCCCCTAGCCGGGGGAAAAAATGAGCAGTTCTTC. Translated, it gives CASSPPLAGGKNEQFF. Combining the CDR3 with reference TRBV18 and TRBJ2-1 gives the whole variable domain NAGVMQNPRHLVRRRGQEARLRCSPMKGHSHVYWYRQLPEEGLKFMVYLQKENIIDESGMPKERFSAEFPKEGPSILRIQQVVRGDSAAYFCASSPPLAGGKNEQFFGPGTRLTVL.

This clone was seen only a few times. CDR3 region: CASNFGGPDYNEQFF. CDR3 DNA sequence: TGCGCCAGCAACTTCGGGGGACCGGACTACAATGAGCAGTTCTTC. The chain carries TRBV5-1 and TRBJ2-1, with D perhaps TRBD2 (6 bases). The CDR3 length is 15 residues. Trimming pared 6 bases from V and 3 bases from J, leaving 16 bases between. Germline V gene sequence: CDR1 SGHRS, CDR2 YFSETQ.

The chain recombines TRBV5-6 with TRBJ2-7; possibly TRBD2 for D (5 bases). V was pared by 0 bases and J by 3 bases, with 13 bases between. CDR3 length equals 15 residues. CDR1 is SGHDT and CDR2 is YYEEEE in the germline V gene. DNA for the CDR3: TGTGCCAGCAGCTTGGCGGCCGCGGGTGGCTACGAGCAGTACTTC. This encodes CASSLAAAGGYEQYF.

This clone was recorded many times. The chain links TRBV10-3 to TRBJ2-6; TRBD1 might be the D (5 bases). The CDR3 consists of 17 residues. V gave up 7 bases and J gave up 0 bases, with 16 bases separating them. Germline CDR1 ENHRY, CDR2 SYGVKD. CDR3: CAINRSRQSSGANVLTF. In nucleotides, the CDR3 is TGTGCCATCAACCGCAGTAGACAGTCCTCTGGGGCCAACGTCCTGACTTTC.

The V gene is TRBV9, the J gene TRBJ2-7; D possibly corresponds to TRBD2 (5 bases). From germline, CDR1 is SGDLS and CDR2 YYNGEE. Trimming left V 0 bases short and J 3 bases short, with 10 bases between. CDR3 length: 14 residues. CDR3 sequence reads: CASSVGLTGYEQYF. CDR3 coding DNA: TGTGCCAGCAGCGTAGGACTAACGGGCTACGAGCAGTACTTC.

This clone has just a few counts. The genes are TRBV9 and TRBJ1-3; 9 bases are a match to TRBD1. The CDR3 has 16 residues. The germline V gene has CDR1 SGDLS and CDR2 YYNGEE. V lost 2 bases, J lost 1 base, and 4 bases stayed unmatched. DNA of the CDR3: TGTGCCAGCAGCGTTACAGGGGGCTTATCTGGAAACACCATATATTTT. Its protein is CASSVTGGLSGNTIYF.

Many counts were recorded for this clone. CDR3 in DNA: TGTGCCAGCGGCGGGGCCGGGGAGCTGTTTTTT. This translates into CASGGAGELFF. The chain couples TRBV7-9 to TRBJ2-2; a possible D gene is TRBD2 (6 bases). Germline V CDR1 and CDR2: SEHNR, FQNEAQ (reference sequence). Trimming removed 8 bases at V and 6 bases at J, with 7 bases between. This CDR3 has 11 residues.

The chain joins TRBV5-6 to TRBJ2-7; a weak D match, TRBD2 (6 bases). This CDR3 contains 14 residues. Trimming took off 2 bases at V and 6 bases at J, with 15 bases between the two ends. Germline CDR1 reads SGHDT; CDR2 reads YYEEEE. CDR3 DNA sequence: TGTGCCAGCAGCTTTAATGCCGGAGCGGGCGAGCAGTACTTC. Amino acids: CASSFNAGAGEQYF.

This clone appeared a few times. The CDR3: CASSLRTSGTGELFF. The CDR3 DNA follows: TGTGCCAGCAGCTTAAGGACTAGCGGAACCGGGGAGCTGTTTTTT. The V gene is TRBV13, the J gene TRBJ2-2, with TRBD2 identical over 10 bases. J lost 5 bases, V lost 2 bases, and 2 bases had no gene match. This CDR3 spans 15 amino acids. In germline, CDR1 is PRHDT, CDR2 FYEKMQ (reference sequence).